This T cell receptor beta chain was recorded in a study of tumour-infiltrating T cells in Burkitt lymphoma. Turning to the study itself: Productive clonality predicted overall and progression-free survival.

V dropped 4 bases and J dropped 4; count of bases not matched to a gene: 7. The CDR3 is 14 residues long. Per the germline V gene, CDR1 is SGDLS and CDR2 is YYNGEE. Profiling relied on immunoSEQ multiplex PCR, and the TCRdb table lists in-frame clones only, not all of them. The sample lists about 900 clones, around 90% occurring once. Input material: tumor tissue. The origin of this receptor is a human donor with diffuse large B-cell lymphoma. The rearrangement uses TRBV9 and TRBJ1-1; 7 nucleotides line up with TRBD1. The CDR3 nucleotides read TGTGCCAGCAGCTTAACAGGGGAAGGCACTGAAGCTTTCTTT. It translates to CASSLTGEGTEAFF.